These 24 T cell receptor beta chains share one sample of origin, sequenced in a study of blood T cell repertoires in COVID-19. Profiling relied on immunoSEQ multiplex PCR, and the TCRdb table lists in-frame clones only, not all of them. The data contain 230,000 or so clones, roughly four fifths of them singletons. Material: peripheral blood. Every receptor here comes from a man aged 50 to 59 with active or convalescent COVID-19.

The V and J genes are TRBV4-1 and TRBJ1-6; D possibly corresponds to TRBD1 (6 bases). The CDR3 length is 13 residues. The V gene's germline CDR1 is MGHRA and CDR2 YSYEKL. V was trimmed by 5 bases and J by 10 bases, leaving 12 bases between them. The CDR3 reads CASSGQGKSPLHF. The CDR3 region has the DNA TGCGCCAGCAGCGGGCAGGGGAAATCACCCCTCCACTTT.

The chain has TRBV6-2 or TRBV6-3 and TRBJ2-7; 7 bases line up with TRBD1. The trim removed 5 bases at V and 2 bases at J, leaving 15 bases unmatched. Germline loops: CDR1 MNHEY, CDR2 SVGEGT. The CDR3 spans 17 residues. The CDR3 coding sequence is TGTGCCAGCAGTCCGCCGGTACCCGGGACAGCCACCTACGAGCAGTACTTC. It codes for CASSPPVPGTATYEQYF.

The rearrangement uses TRBV27 and TRBJ1-5; TRBD1 matches 12 bases. The germline CDR1 and CDR2 sequences are MNHEY and SMNVEV (reference sequence). The ends lost 6 bases at V and 7 bases at J; junction bases unmatched: 7. The CDR3 contains 15 residues. CDR3 region: CASSPGQGAKQPQHF. The DNA for the CDR3 is TGTGCCAGCAGCCCGGGACAGGGGGCAAAGCAGCCCCAGCATTTT.

V gene TRBV6-5 combines with J gene TRBJ2-7; 8 nucleotides match TRBD2. Germline lookup yields CDR1 MNHEY and CDR2 SVGAGI. V was clipped by 7 bases and J by 5 bases; unmatched bases: 7. The CDR3 is 13 residues long. The CDR3 DNA follows: TGTGCCAGCACGACGGGGGGGCCGGACGAGCAGTACTTC. Residues: CASTTGGPDEQYF.

In DNA form, the CDR3 reads TGCGCCAGCAGCCCCGACCGGACAGGGGGAGGGACCCAGTACTTC. It encodes CASSPDRTGGGTQYF. The rearrangement joins TRBV5-1 to TRBJ2-5, with 10 positions matching TRBD1. Germline values: CDR1 SGHRS, CDR2 YFSETQ. The CDR3 has 15 amino acids. V lost 4 bases and J lost 7; bases outside the gene matches: 10. Supplemented by reference TRBV5-1 and TRBJ2-5, the full variable domain reads KAGVTQTPRYLIKTRGQQVTLSCSPISGHRSVSWYQQTPGQGLQFLFEYFSETQRNKGNFPGRFSGRQFSNSRSEMNVSTLELGDSALYLCASSPDRTGGGTQYFGPGTRLLVL.

V usage is TRBV5-1 and J usage is TRBJ1-2; D possibly corresponds to TRBD1 (5 bases). The CDR3 loop spans 16 amino acids. Germline lookup yields CDR1 SGHRS and CDR2 YFSETQ. Trimming removed 0 bases at V and 0 bases at J, with 12 bases between. The CDR3 sequence is CASSLEGVEANYGYTF. CDR3 sequence (DNA): TGCGCCAGCAGCTTGGAAGGGGTTGAAGCTAACTATGGCTACACCTTC.

The chain uses TRBV4-1 and TRBJ2-3, with 8 bases lining up with TRBD1. The CDR3 totals 15 residues. CDR1 is MGHRA and CDR2 is YSYEKL in the germline V gene. Trimming cost V 1 base and J 7 bases; bases outside gene matches: 7. The CDR3, as DNA: TGCGCCAGCAGCCAAGTCGGGCAGGGGGCTTATACGCAGTATTTT. The encoded protein is CASSQVGQGAYTQYF.

The V gene is TRBV4-2, the J gene TRBJ1-6, with 7 bases matching TRBD1. This CDR3 is 16 amino acids long. Germline V gene sequence: CDR1 LGHNA, CDR2 YNFKEQ. V shed 0 bases and J 8 bases; nucleotides not matched to a gene: 7. CDR3 DNA: TGTGCCAGCAGCCAAGACGCGGGACAGAGCTATTCACCCCTCCACTTT. Its protein product is CASSQDAGQSYSPLHF.

This clone was seen only once. The CDR3 here is CASSSDRSLYEQYF. Written as DNA, the CDR3 is TGTGCCAGCAGCTCAGACAGGTCCCTCTACGAGCAGTACTTC. The chain links TRBV5-4 to TRBJ2-7; D is possibly TRBD1 (6 bases). The CDR3 has 14 amino acids. Germline CDR1 SGHNT, CDR2 YYREEE (reference sequence). Deletions cut 3 bases from V and 3 bases from J, with 13 bases between.

For the CDR3, the DNA is TGTGCCAGCCTAAAGGACAGGGTCGGCTTCTATGGCTACACCTTC. It yields the protein CASLKDRVGFYGYTF. The chain recombines TRBV6-5 with TRBJ1-2; 8 bases agree with TRBD1. The trim removed 8 bases at V and 4 bases at J, leaving 12 bases unmatched. Germline assignment: CDR1 MNHEY and CDR2 SVGAGI. The CDR3 has 15 amino acids.

The chain combines TRBV7-3 with TRBJ2-1, with TRBD2 identical over 8 bases. The CDR3 spans 15 residues. The junction had 1 base not matched to a gene; V was cut back by 1 base and J by 2 bases. Germline lookup yields CDR1 SGHTA and CDR2 FQGTGA. CDR3 protein: CASSLSSGTYNEQFF. CDR3 nucleotide sequence: TGTGCCAGCAGCTTAAGTAGCGGGACCTACAATGAGCAGTTCTTC.

This sequence joins TRBV5-1 and TRBJ2-1, with 8 bases aligning to TRBD1. Germline CDR1 SGHRS, CDR2 YFSETQ. This CDR3 has 15 residues. J gave up 7 bases and V 5 bases, and 11 bases lay outside the gene matches. CDR3 amino acids: CASSLGQGSGNEQFF. CDR3 sequence (DNA): TGCGCCAGCAGTCTAGGACAGGGATCCGGGAATGAGCAGTTCTTC.

V gene TRBV29-1 combines with J gene TRBJ1-2, with D possibly TRBD1 on 6 matching bases. Trimming shortened V by 0 bases and J by 1 base, and 15 bases separated the two germline ends. The germline V gene encodes CDR1 SQVTM and CDR2 ANQGSEA. The CDR3 is 16 amino acids. The CDR3 sequence is CSVEDWAGVRNYGYTF. The CDR3 DNA is TGCAGCGTTGAAGATTGGGCAGGGGTCCGTAACTATGGCTACACCTTC.

The chain is built from TRBV4-2 and TRBJ1-4; perhaps TRBD1 as D (5 bases). V was trimmed by 8 bases and J by 0 bases, leaving 7 bases between them. The V gene's germline CDR1 is LGHNA and CDR2 YNFKEQ. This CDR3 spans 13 amino acids. The CDR3 here is CASRGTTNEKLFF. Written as DNA, the CDR3 is TGTGCCAGCCGGGGGACAACTAATGAAAAACTGTTTTTT.

This clone has only one observation. V usage is TRBV7-9 and J usage is TRBJ2-5; D remains unclear. Per the germline V gene, CDR1 is SEHNR and CDR2 is FQNEAQ (reference sequence). Trimming cost V 1 base and J 2 bases, with 11 bases left between them. CDR3 length equals 15 residues. The DNA for the CDR3 is TGTGCCAGCAGCTTAGAAACAGCCAGGCAAGAGACCCAGTACTTC. It codes for CASSLETARQETQYF.

The chain carries TRBV7-2 and TRBJ2-2, with D tentatively TRBD1 (6 bases). From germline, CDR1 is SGHTA and CDR2 FQGNSA. The CDR3 totals 15 residues. V gave up 5 bases and J gave up 4 bases, with 14 bases separating them. CDR3 sequence reads: CASSPRGSGTGELFF. CDR3 nucleotide sequence: TGTGCCAGCAGCCCCAGGGGTTCAGGCACCGGGGAGCTGTTTTTT.

V and J are TRBV2 and TRBJ1-6, with D maybe TRBD1 (6 bases). V shed 8 bases and J shed 7 bases, with 15 bases lying between them. Germline lookup yields CDR1 SNHLY and CDR2 FYNNEI. The CDR3 runs 14 residues. This chain's CDR3 is CASRGGQENSPLHF. The CDR3 coding sequence is TGTGCCAGCCGGGGGGGGCAGGAGAATTCACCCCTCCACTTT.

The chain links TRBV7-3 to TRBJ1-1, with D possibly being TRBD1 (5 bases). The germline V gene has CDR1 SGHTA and CDR2 FQGTGA. V dropped 5 bases and J dropped 0 bases, with 10 bases sitting between them. The CDR3 spans 14 residues. CDR3 amino acids: CASSAGYVNTEAFF. Written as DNA, the CDR3 is TGTGCCAGCAGCGCAGGGTACGTGAACACTGAAGCTTTCTTT.

This sequence joins TRBV3-1 (or the pseudogene TRBV3-2) and TRBJ2-5, with 12 nucleotides matching TRBD2. V was clipped by 1 base and J by 4 bases; unmatched bases: 7. The CDR3 sequence is 17 residues long. Germline values: CDR1 LGHDT, CDR2 YNNKEL (reference sequence). CDR3 sequence reads: CASSQAGLAGRRETQYF. The CDR3 DNA is TGTGCCAGCAGCCAAGCCGGACTAGCGGGGCGTAGAGAGACCCAGTACTTC.

The chain links TRBV3-1 (or the pseudogene TRBV3-2) to TRBJ2-1; 12 nucleotides match TRBD1. This CDR3 comprises 18 residues. J was trimmed by 3 bases and V by 1 base; bases with no gene match: 7. The V gene's germline CDR1 is LGHDT and CDR2 YNNKEL (reference sequence). CDR3 nucleotides: TGTGCCAGCAGCCAAGCCCCCGGGACAGGGGGCGTCTACAATGAGCAGTTCTTC. It specifies CASSQAPGTGGVYNEQFF.

The count of this clone is one. The rearrangement joins TRBV7-7 to TRBJ2-2, with a tentative D call TRBD2 (6 bases). The V end was cut by 4 bases, the J end by 5 bases, with 14 bases between. The CDR3 totals 15 residues. CDR1 is SSHAT and CDR2 is FNYEAQ in the germline V gene (reference sequence). The CDR3 region has the DNA TGTGCCAGCAGCTCCCGAGGACTAAGAACCGGGGAGCTGTTTTTT. The encoded protein is CASSSRGLRTGELFF. Together with reference TRBV7-7 and TRBJ2-2, the CDR3 gives the full variable domain: GAGVSQSPRYKVTKRGQDVTLRCDPISSHATLYWYQQALGQGPEFLTYFNYEAQPDKSGLPSDRFSAERPEGSISTLTIQRTEQRDSAMYRCASSSRGLRTGELFFGEGSRLTVL.

The chain links TRBV7-9 to TRBJ1-1; D remains unclear. The CDR3 sequence is 14 residues long. Germline lookup yields CDR1 SEHNR and CDR2 FQNEAQ (reference sequence). Trimming shortened V by 7 bases and J by 1 base, and 13 bases separated the two germline ends. The CDR3 bases are TGTGCCAGCAAGAGGTCGATGAAGAACACTGAAGCTTTCTTT. Its translation: CASKRSMKNTEAFF.

This chain joins TRBV19 and TRBJ2-5, with a weak D call TRBD2 (7 bases). CDR1 LNHDA and CDR2 SQIVND come from the germline V gene (reference sequence). The CDR3 is made up of 14 amino acids. V was pared by 9 bases and J by 4 bases, with 18 bases between. This chain's CDR3 is CASHPGGLGETQYF. The CDR3 bases are TGTGCCAGCCACCCGGGGGGCCTGGGAGAGACCCAGTACTTC.

The chain combines TRBV12-3 or TRBV12-4 with TRBJ1-3, with a weak D call TRBD1 (5 bases). CDR3 length: 13 residues. Between the trimmed V and J ends, which lost 3 bases and 7 bases, there was a span of 10 bases. CDR3 sequence (DNA): TGTGCCAGCAGTTTCGGAGGGGTTAACACCATATATTTT. Translated: CASSFGGVNTIYF.